A single sample gave rise to the 10 T cell receptor beta chains below, sequenced in a study of blood T cell repertoires in COVID-19. The protocol was immunoSEQ multiplex PCR, while the TCRdb copy is restricted to in-frame clones and leaves out a portion. Of 450,000 or so clones in the sample, 89% were seen once. The source material was peripheral blood. The receptors were gathered from a middle-aged woman with COVID-19, enrolled during active disease.

The chain couples TRBV27 to TRBJ2-5, with D perhaps TRBD1 (7 bases). V lost 7 bases and J 5 bases, leaving 14 bases between the germline ends. This CDR3 is built from 13 residues. The V gene's germline CDR1 is MNHEY and CDR2 SMNVEV (reference sequence). The CDR3 loop reads CASKEGAYETQYF. The CDR3 DNA reads as TGTGCCAGCAAGGAGGGGGCCTACGAGACCCAGTACTTC.

This clone was picked up one time. The chain recombines TRBV30 with TRBJ1-3; D unresolved. Between the trimmed V and J ends, which lost 4 bases and 4 bases, there was a span of 11 bases. The length of the CDR3 is 13 residues. Germline CDR1 is GTSNPN and CDR2 is SVGIG (reference sequence). The CDR3 loop reads CAWTLGEGNTIYF. The CDR3 DNA sequence: TGTGCCTGGACCCTCGGAGAGGGAAACACCATATATTTT. The complete variable domain, with remaining parts taken from reference TRBV30 and TRBJ1-3, reads SQTIHQWPATLVQPVGSPLSLECTVEGTSNPNLYWYRQAAGRGLQLLFYSVGIGQISSEVPQNLSASRPQDRQFILSSKKLLLSDSGFYLCAWTLGEGNTIYFGEGSWLTVV.

The chain is built from TRBV7-9 and TRBJ2-3; D uncertain. Looked up from germline, CDR1 is SEHNR and CDR2 is FQNEAQ (reference sequence). This CDR3 spans 11 amino acids. V dropped 2 bases and J dropped 10 bases, with 7 bases sitting between them. The CDR3 region has the DNA TGTGCCAGCAGCTTAAATCTCCCGCAGTATTTT. Translated: CASSLNLPQYF.

This chain links TRBV9 with TRBJ2-1; 8 bases are a match to TRBD2. The germline V gene has CDR1 SGDLS and CDR2 YYNGEE. This CDR3 has 15 amino acids. V lost 0 bases, J lost 9 bases, and 8 bases stayed unmatched. The CDR3 sequence is CASSVGGGRGGEQFF. The CDR3, as DNA: TGTGCCAGCAGCGTAGGCGGGGGGAGGGGAGGTGAGCAGTTCTTC. Full variable domain (remainder filled in from reference TRBV9 and TRBJ2-1): DSGVTQTPKHLITATGQRVTLRCSPRSGDLSVYWYQQSLDQGLQFLIQYYNGEERAKGNILERFSAQQFPDLHSELNLSSLELGDSALYFCASSVGGGRGGEQFFGPGTRLTVL.

The chain couples TRBV18 to TRBJ2-4, with D unresolved. In germline, CDR1 is KGHSH, CDR2 LQKENI. The V gene lost 4 bases and the J gene lost 4 bases, with 14 bases spanning the gap. CDR3 length: 15 residues. CDR3 nucleotide sequence: TGTGCCAGCTCACAACTATCGGGTCAGAAAAACATTCAGTACTTC. Protein: CASSQLSGQKNIQYF.

V is TRBV10-3 and J is TRBJ1-1; weak D call: TRBD1 (5 bases). Germline CDR1 is ENHRY and CDR2 is SYGVKD. The CDR3 consists of 14 residues. The V end lost 6 bases, the J end lost 1 base, and 12 bases lay between the germline ends. CDR3 loop: CAIRRGRENTEAFF. CDR3 DNA sequence: TGTGCCATCAGAAGAGGCAGGGAGAACACTGAAGCTTTCTTT.

The J gene is TRBJ1-1, the V gene TRBV13; perhaps TRBD1 as D (5 bases). The CDR3 is made up of 12 amino acids. Germline CDR1 PRHDT, CDR2 FYEKMQ (reference sequence). Trimming pared 3 bases from V and 7 bases from J, leaving 9 bases between. For the CDR3, the DNA is TGTGCCAGCAGCTTTGCGGGGGGTGAAGCTTTCTTT. As protein: CASSFAGGEAFF.

V is TRBV30 and J is TRBJ1-5; 9 bases align to TRBD1. V lost 5 bases and J lost 1; bases outside the gene matches: 3. The CDR3 has 14 residues. Looked up from germline, CDR1 is GTSNPN and CDR2 is SVGIG (reference sequence). CDR3 DNA sequence: TGTGCCTGGTCAGGACAGGGGAGCAATCAGCCCCAGCATTTT. As protein: CAWSGQGSNQPQHF.

The genes are TRBV4-3 and TRBJ1-5, with a possible D match to TRBD1 (5 bases). The CDR3 length is 14 residues. CDR1 and CDR2 (germline): LGHNA, YSLEER. V was shortened by 2 bases and J by 4 bases, with 9 bases between the two germline ends. CDR3 loop: CASSQMQGNQPQHF. In nucleotides, the CDR3 is TGCGCCAGCAGCCAAATGCAGGGTAATCAGCCCCAGCATTTT.

The gene calls are TRBV28 and TRBJ2-7, with 7 bases matching TRBD1. CDR3 size: 13 residues. CDR1 MDHEN and CDR2 SYDVKM come from the germline V gene. The V gene end was trimmed by 7 bases and the J gene end by 6 bases; junction bases not matched to a gene: 9. The CDR3 loop is CASTRDSLGEQYF. DNA of the CDR3: TGTGCCAGCACACGGGACAGTTTGGGCGAGCAGTACTTC.